The rows below give T cell receptor beta chains drawn from one sample of a study of blood T cells in healthy people across ages. MiXCR, applied by TCRdb to the 5' RACE reads, yields one record per CDR3 protein. The repertoire holds 800,000 or so distinct CDR3 sequences, 25% seen once, with under 4.5% in the top ten. The data were also submitted as part of a second study, on T cells of mothers and their children.

The specimen sequenced was blood. The receptor set was obtained from a boy between 10 and 17 years old in good health. CDR3s include the opening cysteine and the closing phenylalanine or tryptophan. A D gene is named only where the DNA matches it firmly. The listing skips clone size in some rows; elsewhere it reads once, few, many or a size class.

length	V	size	J	D	DNA	CDR3
15	TRBV11-2	-	TRBJ2-3	-	TGTGCCAGCAGAATACTTTCGCAGGTCAATGATACGCAGTATTTT	CASRILSQVNDTQYF
14	TRBV30	few	TRBJ1-2	-	TGTGCCTCCTACGAGGGGTCTACTAACTATGGCTACACCTTC	CASYEGSTNYGYTF
16	TRBV5-1	few	TRBJ2-7	TRBD1	TGCGCCAGCAGCTTGGCCTGGACAGGGGGCTTTTACGAGCAGTACTTC	CASSLAWTGGFYEQYF
16	TRBV5-1	-	TRBJ2-1	-	TGCGCCAGCAGCTCCCTTGCGGAGGCCTCCTACAATGAGCAGTTCTTC	CASSSLAEASYNEQFF
15	TRBV6-5	-	TRBJ2-1	-	TGTGCCAGCGCCTATGAGCCAGCCGGGGTAACTGAGCAGTTCTTC	CASAYEPAGVTEQFF
14	TRBV14	few	TRBJ2-7	-	TGTGCCAGCAGACAAAACTGGGGGGCGGGCGAGCAGTACTTC	CASRQNWGAGEQYF
14	TRBV6-5	-	TRBJ1-1	-	TGTGCCAGCAGCACTGGCGGCTCGGACACTGAAGCTTTCTTT	CASSTGGSDTEAFF
14	TRBV7-8	-	TRBJ1-4	-	TGTGCCAGCAGCTTATGGGAAGGGGGAAGGGAACTGTTTTTT	CASSLWEGGRELFF
13	TRBV6-2/TRBV6-3	-	TRBJ1-1	-	TGTGCCAGCAGTTCCCGTTGGAACACTGAGGCTTTCTTT	CASSSRWNTEAFF
13	TRBV7-2	few	TRBJ1-1	-	TGTGCCAGCACCTTTAGCGGGGGTACTGAAGCTTTCTTT	CASTFSGGTEAFF
15	TRBV9	few	TRBJ2-3	-	TGTGCCAGCAGCGCCAGACTGCCTAGCACAGATACGCAGTATTTT	CASSARLPSTDTQYF
13	TRBV7-3	-	TRBJ1-1	-	TGTGCCAGCAGCAAACAGTTGAACACTGAAGCTTTCTTT	CASSKQLNTEAFF
15	TRBV5-1	few	TRBJ2-5	-	TGCGCCAGCAGCTTGTCGGGGGCCTGGGGGGAGACCCAGTACTTC	CASSLSGAWGETQYF
16	TRBV6-7	-	TRBJ2-1	-	TGTGCCAGCAGTTACCAATACAGGGCCCTCTACAATGAGCAGTTCTTC	CASSYQYRALYNEQFF
19	TRBV4-1	-	TRBJ2-1	TRBD1	TGCGCCAGCAGCCAAGAGGCTGGATTAAAGACAGGGAGATACAATGAGCAGTTCTTC	CASSQEAGLKTGRYNEQFF
16	TRBV10-3	-	TRBJ1-5	TRBD1	TGTGCCATCAGTGCGGCGGGACAGGGGGCCGGGGAGCCCCAGCATTTT	CAISAAGQGAGEPQHF
14	TRBV6-2/TRBV6-3	-	TRBJ2-7	TRBD2	TGTGCCAGCAGATTGCGGGGGAGCTCCTACGAGCAGTACTTC	CASRLRGSSYEQYF
13	TRBV6-6	-	TRBJ2-1	-	TGTGCCAGCAGTTACGGGACCGGGAATAAGCAGTTCTTC	CASSYGTGNKQFF
15	TRBV5-1	few	TRBJ2-2	-	TGCGCCAGCAGCCCCGTGACAGGAGCCACCGGGGAGCTGTTTTTT	CASSPVTGATGELFF
18	TRBV12-3/TRBV12-4	-	TRBJ1-2	-	TGTGCCAGCAGTTTCCTAATTGAGGGCAGGGATCGTAATGGTGGCTACACCTTC	CASSFLIEGRDRNGGYTF
16	TRBV11-2	-	TRBJ2-1	-	TGTGCCAGCAGCTACGCCTTAGAGGCCCTTAAGGATGAGCAGTTCTTC	CASSYALEALKDEQFF
18	TRBV7-2	-	TRBJ2-5	TRBD2	TGTGCCAGCAGCTTAGAGTGGCCAGCTAGCGGGAGCAGTGAGACCCAGTACTTC	CASSLEWPASGSSETQYF
13	TRBV28	-	TRBJ1-2	-	TGTGCCAGCAGTTTAAGGCCAGCTTATGGCTACACCTTC	CASSLRPAYGYTF
14	TRBV20-1	-	TRBJ2-7	-	TGCAGTGCCCAGAAGACTGGCTTAACGTACGAGCAGTACTTC	CSAQKTGLTYEQYF
17	TRBV12-3/TRBV12-4	-	TRBJ2-3	-	TGTGCCAGCACTCTAAGGCGACTAACGAGCCTCACAGATACGCAGTATTTT	CASTLRRLTSLTDTQYF
13	TRBV6-1	-	TRBJ2-7	TRBD1	TGTGCCAGCAGCGACCAGGGGGCGGACGAGCAGTACTTC	CASSDQGADEQYF
15	TRBV20-1	-	TRBJ2-1	-	TGCAGTGCTAGAGACTTGGACAGCTACTACAATGAGCAGTTCTTC	CSARDLDSYYNEQFF
18	TRBV4-3	many	TRBJ2-1	TRBD2	TGCGCCAGCAGCCCCCAACTAATACTAGCGGGAGCTAGAAATGAGCAGTTCTTC	CASSPQLILAGARNEQFF
14	TRBV6-1	many	TRBJ2-5	-	TGTGCCAGCAGGGGGGTTTTGTACCAAGAGACCCAGTACTTC	CASRGVLYQETQYF
11	TRBV6-6	-	TRBJ1-4	-	TGTGCCGGCACCAGTAATGAAAAACTGTTTTTT	CAGTSNEKLFF
17	TRBV5-1	-	TRBJ1-4	-	TGCGCCAGCAGCTTTTTTTCGGGGGCTAGGACTAATGAAAAACTGTTTTTT	CASSFFSGARTNEKLFF
16	TRBV11-2	few	TRBJ1-1	-	TGTGCCAGCAGCTCCCCACTGGACACCTTGAACACTGAAGCTTTCTTT	CASSSPLDTLNTEAFF
16	TRBV3-1	-	TRBJ2-5	TRBD1	TGTGCCAGCAGCCACTCCGGGACAGGGGACGGGGAGACCCAGTACTTC	CASSHSGTGDGETQYF
16	TRBV18	once	TRBJ2-1	TRBD1	TGTGCCAGCTCACCGCGGACAGGGGACTCCTACAATGAGCAGTTCTTC	CASSPRTGDSYNEQFF
15	TRBV6-6	-	TRBJ2-7	-	TGTGCCAGCAGTTACGGGGGTAGCGACCGGTACGAGCAGTACTTC	CASSYGGSDRYEQYF
13	TRBV7-9	-	TRBJ1-2	TRBD1	TGTGCCAGCAGCACTACAGGGGTCGGCGGCTACACCTTC	CASSTTGVGGYTF
15	TRBV29-1	-	TRBJ1-1	-	TGCAGCGCCCCGGGATGGGGGCGGGCGAACACTGAAGCTTTCTTT	CSAPGWGRANTEAFF
15	TRBV5-1	-	TRBJ2-1	-	TGCGCCAGCAGCGACACCCGAAGGACCTACAATGAGCAGTTCTTC	CASSDTRRTYNEQFF
16	TRBV6-6	-	TRBJ1-1	TRBD1	TGTGCCAGCAGTTACTCGCCGGGACAGGGTGACACTGAAGCTTTCTTT	CASSYSPGQGDTEAFF
14	TRBV14	few	TRBJ2-7	-	TGTGCCAGCAGCCAAGGGCAATCCCTCTACGAGCAGTACTTC	CASSQGQSLYEQYF
15	TRBV20-1	-	TRBJ1-2	TRBD1	TGCAGTGCTAGACGAGGGGGCAAGGAAGCGTATGGCTACACCTTC	CSARRGGKEAYGYTF
12	TRBV30	-	TRBJ1-2	-	TGTGCCTGGAGTGTGGGACCTAATGGCTACACCTTC	CAWSVGPNGYTF
17	TRBV6-5	-	TRBJ2-1	-	TGTGCCAGCAGTTACTCGAAGTTCAGTGTAGCGGTTGAAGTGCAGTTCTTC	CASSYSKFSVAVEVQFF
15	TRBV16	-	TRBJ1-2	TRBD1	TGTGCCAGCAGCGAAAAAACAGGGGATTGGAATGGCTACACCTTC	CASSEKTGDWNGYTF
12	TRBV7-9	-	TRBJ2-7	-	TGTGCCAGCAGCCCCGACAACTACGAGCAGTACTTC	CASSPDNYEQYF
15	TRBV6-5	-	TRBJ1-2	-	TGTGCCAGCAGTTACGGGGATCGGGGCGCAGGTGGCTACACCTTC	CASSYGDRGAGGYTF
14	TRBV6-5	few	TRBJ1-4	-	TGTGCCAGCAGTTACTCGCAGGGTCAGGAAAAACTGTTTTTT	CASSYSQGQEKLFF
14	TRBV4-3	-	TRBJ2-7	-	TGCGCCAGCAGCCAAGATCAGAGGCTCTACGAGCAGTACTTC	CASSQDQRLYEQYF
18	TRBV28	-	TRBJ2-3	-	TGTGCCAGCAGTAGATACACCCTACAGAGGGACGCGACAGATACGCAGTATTTT	CASSRYTLQRDATDTQYF
16	TRBV20-1	few	TRBJ1-2	TRBD1	TGCAGTGCTTTCCTCCTGAGGGGGGACAGTCTCTATGGCTACACCTTC	CSAFLLRGDSLYGYTF
15	TRBV6-1	-	TRBJ1-2	-	TGTGCCAGCAGTGAATTAAGGGTTTCGAGTCATGGCTACACCTTC	CASSELRVSSHGYTF
17	TRBV3-1	-	TRBJ2-7	TRBD2	TGTGCCAGCAGCCAAGAACGTCTAGCGGGGGTCTCCTACGAGCAGTACTTC	CASSQERLAGVSYEQYF
15	TRBV6-2/TRBV6-3	-	TRBJ1-2	-	TGTGCCAGCGAAGTTACAGGGCACGGCACCTATGGCTACACCTTC	CASEVTGHGTYGYTF
15	TRBV5-1	-	TRBJ2-3	-	TGCGCCAGCAGCTTGATGCAGGGGAGGACAGATACGCAGTATTTT	CASSLMQGRTDTQYF
14	TRBV20-1	-	TRBJ1-1	TRBD1	TGCAGTGCTACGGGACAGCCGATGAACACTGAAGCTTTCTTT	CSATGQPMNTEAFF